Listed below are T cell receptor beta chains from one sample, sequenced in a study of cytomegalovirus exposure and HLA in healthy donors. TCRdb's table, derived via immunoSEQ multiplex PCR, lists solely in-frame clones and lacks some. This table holds 200,000 to 250,000 clones, approximately 87% found once. Sample: PBMCs. These receptors all stem from a human donor in good health. CDR3s leave out the opening cysteine and the closing phenylalanine or tryptophan.

v_call,cdr3_length,cdr3_aa
TRBV11-3,13,ASSPGTGRGTEAF
TRBV7-9,12,ASSLELRAGEQY
TRBV5-5,11,ASSLGFAGGQF
TRBV2,13,ASSEVGGYTGELF
TRBV18,11,ASSRGHTDTQY
TRBV6-1,13,ASSEGASLYNEQF
TRBV6-6,12,ASSRNAGAYEQY
TRBV6-6,10,ASREGNYGYT
TRBV27,13,ASSPRLAAPGEQF
TRBV9,12,ASSVEPGPYEQY
TRBV7-9,14,SSSRWTGTTNEKLF
TRBV18,14,ASSPRDRGLRETQY
TRBV7-2,11,ASSLNLSNEQF
TRBV18,14,ASSPVQRPPANEQF
TRBV6-6,11,ASTTGLHQPQH
TRBV6-5,12,ASSYSDRADEQY
TRBV15,14,ATSTPAGRRIYEQY
TRBV15,15,ATSRVSVSDRWYEQY
TRBV9,11,ASSVPLQETQY
TRBV11-2,14,ASSLDLASGSYEQY
TRBV6-5,13,ASSRGQQVYYGYT
TRBV19,13,ASTQIGGGNTEAF
TRBV2,11,ASIGETGSPLH
TRBV4-2,14,ASSQVEGLAADTQY
TRBV7-2,14,ASRGSRTGSSYEQY
TRBV19,13,ASTPVGTGTYEQY
TRBV15,12,AASRGAGGREQF
TRBV27,12,ASSTIGGVYEQY
TRBV4-2,12,ASSQEPLDPEQF
TRBV28,11,ASSVTGGPEAF
TRBV7-9,12,ASSLIARTVEQF
TRBV5-1,14,ASSLNPGGGNQPQH
TRBV5-4,12,ASSLQDRVNEQF
TRBV7-3,12,ASSSRTGNNEQF
TRBV19,13,ASSGGVFSTDTQY
TRBV12-5,11,ASETQGNTEAF
TRBV19,13,ASSIGAGNSYEQY
TRBV6-5,13,ASRDRQVGAYEQY
TRBV15,14,ATSRDPGAVWDEQY
TRBV5-5,12,ASSLASGQETQY
TRBV15,12,ATSRDRGNQPQH
TRBV28,15,ASSTQEAGVSDNEQF
TRBV21-1,16,ASSKLTSGRASTYEQY
TRBV18,15,ASSPIASGSSYNEQF
TRBV28,12,ASSFGGRLYEQY
TRBV5-4,13,ASSQRSGSGNTIY
TRBV25-1,15,ASSEYFAGTSGNTIY
TRBV5-3,13,ARSLRGGTRDEQF
TRBV7-3,14,ASSLTGGTSLETQY
TRBV11-1,14,ASSPRGAGSFHEQY
TRBV7-2,12,ASSLDLRNTEAF
TRBV6-5,13,ASSLDRAGNQPQH
TRBV6-5,13,ASSYSGGGVYGYT